Below, 21 T cell receptor beta chains from the same sample are listed, as sequenced in a study of T cell responses to AZD1222 COVID-19 vaccine. TCRdb's copy holds only in-frame clones and misses some; the assay was immunoSEQ multiplex PCR. Of roughly 110,000 clones in the sample, about 85% are singletons; the top ten hold 4.8%. This sample comprised peripheral blood, obtained 28 days after the second AZD1222 dose. The receptors come from an adult who received the AZD1222 COVID-19 vaccine.

This clone has more than one count but fewer than ten. J is TRBJ2-5 and V is TRBV5-4, with TRBD2 matching over 7 bases. After removal of 0 bases from V and 5 bases from J, the junction contained 7 bases not matched to a gene. Germline CDR1 is SGHNT and CDR2 is YYREEE (reference sequence). The CDR3 extends over 15 amino acids. CDR3 bases: TGTGCCAGCAGCTTGGCCAGCGGGATTGGGGAGACCCAGTACTTC. This codes for CASSLASGIGETQYF.

J is TRBJ1-3 and V is TRBV7-2; unclear D gene. The ends were cut back, 3 bases at V and 3 bases at J, with 6 bases in the middle. Germline loops: CDR1 SGHTA, CDR2 FQGNSA. There are 13 residues in the CDR3. This CDR3 is CASSFGGGNTIYF. As DNA, the CDR3 is TGTGCCAGCAGCTTCGGCGGTGGAAACACCATATATTTT.

The chain joins TRBV7-9 to TRBJ1-3; D is uncertain. The ends were cut back, 2 bases at V and 2 bases at J, with 4 bases in the middle. The CDR3 extends over 13 amino acids. Germline assignment: CDR1 SEHNR and CDR2 FQNEAQ (reference sequence). CDR3 sequence: CASSLRPGNTIYF. The CDR3 region has the DNA TGTGCCAGCAGCTTACGACCTGGAAACACCATATATTTT.

V gene TRBV18 combines with J gene TRBJ1-2; possibly TRBD1 for D (5 bases). The V end was cut by 3 bases, the J end by 4 bases, with 15 bases between. Germline V gene data show CDR1 as KGHSH and CDR2 as LQKENI. The CDR3 sequence is 15 residues long. CDR3 amino acids: CASSPRQSNGYGYTF. DNA of the CDR3: TGTGCCAGCTCACCTAGACAGTCTAACGGCTATGGCTACACCTTC. Variable domain in full (rest from reference TRBV18 and TRBJ1-2): NAGVMQNPRHLVRRRGQEARLRCSPMKGHSHVYWYRQLPEEGLKFMVYLQKENIIDESGMPKERFSAEFPKEGPSILRIQQVVRGDSAAYFCASSPRQSNGYGYTFGSGTRLTVV.

The J gene is TRBJ2-7, the V gene TRBV27; the match to TRBD1 covers 10 bases. Germline V CDR1 and CDR2: MNHEY, SMNVEV (reference sequence). This CDR3 is 15 amino acids long. V shed 6 bases, J shed 3 bases, and the junction held 8 bases outside the gene matches. The CDR3 region is CASRDSGTGVYEQYF. The CDR3 region has the DNA TGTGCCAGCAGGGACTCCGGGACAGGGGTCTACGAGCAGTACTTC.

The rearrangement uses TRBV5-1 and TRBJ2-2; TRBD2 aligns across 13 bases. Germline V gene data show CDR1 as SGHRS and CDR2 as YFSETQ. The length of the CDR3 is 15 residues. V trimming: 0 bases; J trimming: 10 bases; junction bases outside the gene matches: 3. CDR3 sequence: CASSLEGLAGPELFF. The DNA of the CDR3 is TGCGCCAGCAGCTTGGAGGGACTAGCGGGGCCGGAGCTGTTTTTT.

The rearrangement links TRBV5-1 to TRBJ1-3; D is perhaps TRBD1 (5 bases). Germline CDR1 and CDR2: SGHRS and YFSETQ. Trimming took off 0 bases at V and 0 bases at J, with 13 bases between the two ends. This CDR3 is built from 17 residues. The CDR3 protein is CASSLGDALSSGNTIYF. DNA for the CDR3: TGCGCCAGCAGCTTGGGGGACGCGTTGAGCTCTGGAAACACCATATATTTT.

V gene TRBV6-5 combines with J gene TRBJ2-1; tentative D call: TRBD1 (6 bases). The CDR3 length is 16 residues. With 0 bases removed from V and 2 bases from J, the gap between germline ends came to 11 bases. The V gene's germline CDR1 is MNHEY and CDR2 SVGAGI. The CDR3 spells CASSYSQGKPYNEQFF. Written as DNA, the CDR3 is TGTGCCAGCAGTTACTCGCAGGGGAAGCCCTACAATGAGCAGTTCTTC.

CDR3 nucleotides: TGTGCCAGTAGCAACCTCAAGGGACAGGGGAAGGGAAAACTGTTTTTT. Translation: CASSNLKGQGKGKLFF. V and J are TRBV19 and TRBJ1-4, with 10 positions matching TRBD1. CDR3 length: 16 residues. Germline CDR1 reads LNHDA; CDR2 reads SQIVND (reference sequence). Trimming removed 6 bases from V and 10 bases from J; junction bases left unmatched: 14.

The rearrangement joins TRBV12-3 or TRBV12-4 to TRBJ1-1, with D unclear. The V end lost 3 bases, the J end lost 11 bases, and 13 bases lay between the germline ends. The CDR3 runs 12 residues. CDR3 amino acids: CASSFVRQGAFF. As DNA, the CDR3 is TGTGCCAGCAGTTTCGTCAGACAAGGGGCTTTCTTT.

The V gene is TRBV3-1 (or the pseudogene TRBV3-2), the J gene TRBJ1-1, with D perhaps matching TRBD1 (5 bases). Germline values: CDR1 LGHDT, CDR2 YNNKEL (reference sequence). This CDR3 is built from 14 residues. V was pared by 4 bases and J by 6 bases, with 15 bases between. This CDR3 reads CASSLEGLAAEAFF. In DNA form, the CDR3 reads TGTGCCAGCAGCCTAGAGGGACTGGCCGCTGAAGCTTTCTTT.

V is TRBV28 and J is TRBJ1-6; D is unresolved. Trimming removed 8 bases from V and 11 bases from J, with 28 bases in between. Germline CDR1 reads MDHEN; CDR2 reads SYDVKM. The CDR3 has 17 amino acids. The DNA of the CDR3 is TGTGCCAGCTCCCCCCACCTAGGCGGGGTAGAAACGACACCCCTCCACTTT. Its translation: CASSPHLGGVETTPLHF.

The chain combines TRBV15 with TRBJ1-2; 7 bases agree with TRBD1. With V trimmed by 5 bases and J by 6 bases, 9 bases remained unmatched. In germline, CDR1 is LNHNV, CDR2 YYDKDF (reference sequence). The CDR3 contains 14 residues. CDR3 residues: CATSSHQGDHGYTF. CDR3 DNA sequence: TGTGCCACCAGCTCACACCAGGGGGATCATGGCTACACCTTC.

This chain links TRBV5-1 with TRBJ1-1; D is perhaps TRBD1 (5 bases). The V gene's germline CDR1 is SGHRS and CDR2 YFSETQ. The V and J ends lost 2 bases and 10 bases respectively, with 9 bases between them. The CDR3 is 11 amino acids. The CDR3 loop is CASSFSGVAFF. DNA for the CDR3: TGCGCCAGCAGCTTTTCGGGGGTAGCTTTCTTT.

The chain joins TRBV6-1 to TRBJ2-7, with 7 bases fitting TRBD1. Germline CDR1 and CDR2: MNHNS and SASEGT. The CDR3 consists of 15 residues. V dropped 3 bases and J dropped 3; count of bases not matched to a gene: 8. The CDR3 loop reads CASSETGLVDYEQYF. The CDR3 DNA reads as TGTGCCAGCAGTGAGACAGGGCTCGTTGACTACGAGCAGTACTTC.

This clone was seen a handful of times. This chain joins TRBV5-1 and TRBJ1-4; D is undetermined. The CDR3 covers 10 residues. The V end was cut by 10 bases, the J end by 8 bases, with 9 bases between. Germline V gene sequence: CDR1 SGHRS, CDR2 YFSETQ. CDR3 coding DNA: TGCGCCGTACCGGGGGAAAAACTGTTTTTT. Its translation: CAVPGEKLFF.

This rearrangement joins TRBV4-2 to TRBJ2-1, with 10 bases lining up with TRBD2. Germline V gene data show CDR1 as LGHNA and CDR2 as YNFKEQ. This CDR3 region has 18 residues. The trim removed 1 base at V and 7 bases at J, leaving 13 bases unmatched. The CDR3 coding sequence is TGTGCCAGCAGCCAAGCGTCTAGCGGGGGCTTTTTGAAAAATGAGCAGTTCTTC. Encoded protein: CASSQASSGGFLKNEQFF.

The chain has TRBV6-1 and TRBJ1-1; D perhaps matches TRBD1 (5 bases). Between the trimmed V and J ends, which lost 2 bases and 1 base, there was a span of 11 bases. Germline CDR1 reads MNHNS; CDR2 reads SASEGT. The CDR3 is 15 amino acids. CDR3 sequence reads: CASSEQGGPNTEAFF. The CDR3 DNA reads TGTGCCAGCAGTGAACAGGGCGGCCCGAACACTGAAGCTTTCTTT.

This clone has more than one count but fewer than ten. V usage is TRBV18 and J usage is TRBJ1-1; D remains unclear. CDR3 length: 12 residues. Germline assignment: CDR1 KGHSH and CDR2 LQKENI. V was pared by 6 bases and J by 2 bases, with 7 bases between. DNA of the CDR3: TGTGCCAGCTCCCATTACAACACTGAAGCTTTCTTT. Its translation: CASSHYNTEAFF.

The genes are TRBV9 and TRBJ2-2; 9 nucleotides match TRBD1. The germline V gene encodes CDR1 SGDLS and CDR2 YYNGEE. V trimming: 0 bases; J trimming: 4 bases; junction bases outside the gene matches: 1. The CDR3 runs 15 residues. The chain's CDR3 is CASSVGGQGTGELFF. The CDR3 nucleotides read TGTGCCAGCAGCGTAGGGGGACAGGGCACCGGGGAGCTGTTTTTT.

The chain links TRBV28 to TRBJ2-3; 12 nucleotides agree with TRBD1. This CDR3 is 14 amino acids long. Germline V CDR1 and CDR2: MDHEN, SYDVKM. V dropped 6 bases and J dropped 7; count of bases not matched to a gene: 5. This CDR3 is CASRGQGARNTQYF. CDR3 DNA: TGTGCCAGCAGGGGACAGGGGGCGAGGAATACGCAGTATTTT. Combining the CDR3 with reference TRBV28 and TRBJ2-3 gives the whole variable domain DVKVTQSSRYLVKRTGEKVFLECVQDMDHENMFWYRQDPGLGLRLIYFSYDVKMKEKGDIPEGYSVSREKKERFSLILESASTNQTSMYLCASRGQGARNTQYFGPGTRLTVL.